This TCR beta chain emerged from a study of blood T cell repertoires in COVID-19. Background on the study: Specimens from acute and convalescent COVID-19 originated in the United States, Italy and Spain. PBMCs, B-cell-depleted T cells, or T cells were the source of the cDNA or gDNA that made up the material.

This CDR3 contains 16 residues. Assay used: immunoSEQ multiplex PCR; TCRdb lists only in-frame clones, some missing. The table has about 190,000 clones, around nine tenths seen once. The specimen was peripheral blood. The receptor comes from a man aged 30 to 45 with acute or convalescent COVID-19. This sequence joins TRBV21-1 and TRBJ1-5; the table assigns TRBD1, which was not confirmed against the DNA. TRBV21-1 is designated a pseudogene. As DNA, the CDR3 is TGTGCCAGCAGCAACTGCAGATGGTATAGCAATCAGCCCCAGCATTTT. This gives the protein CASSNCRWYSNQPQHF.